These T cell receptor beta chains were read from a single sample in a study of blood T cell repertoires in COVID-19. TCRdb's copy holds only in-frame clones and misses some; the assay was immunoSEQ multiplex PCR. The sample shows around 250,000 clones, 80% to 90% of them seen only once. The sample taken for sequencing was PBMCs or T cells enriched from blood (not recorded which). The receptors were sampled from a woman in her forties or fifties who had recovered from COVID-19. CDR3s include the opening cysteine and the closing phenylalanine or tryptophan. A D gene is named only where the DNA matches it firmly. The size field is filled for only some rows; it gives once, few, many or a size class.

j_call | clone_size | d_call | v_call | cdr3_aa | cdr3_nt
TRBJ2-7 | - | TRBD1 | TRBV27 | CASRPYGTGREQYF | TGTGCCAGCAGACCCTACGGGACAGGGCGGGAGCAGTACTTC
TRBJ1-1 | - | - | TRBV20-1 | CSASKEVGGAEAFF | TGCAGTGCTAGTAAGGAGGTAGGAGGGGCTGAAGCTTTCTTT
TRBJ1-2 | - | TRBD1 | TRBV3-1/TRBV3-2 | CASSQVDRDRYGYTF | TGTGCCAGCAGCCAAGTGGACAGGGATCGCTATGGCTACACCTTC
TRBJ1-1 | - | TRBD1 | TRBV15 | CATSRGSRPTGETEAFF | TGTGCCACCAGCAGAGGATCCCGCCCCACAGGGGAGACTGAAGCTTTCTTT
TRBJ2-1 | - | TRBD2 | TRBV19 | CASSIDGGSGSYNEQFF | TGTGCCAGTAGTATAGACGGCGGGAGCGGATCCTACAATGAGCAGTTCTTC
TRBJ2-5 | once | TRBD1 | TRBV15 | CATSSPRDRGETQYF | TGTGCCACCAGCAGCCCCCGGGACAGGGGAGAGACCCAGTACTTC
TRBJ2-7 | - | - | TRBV27 | CASSFFGSSYEQYF | TGTGCCAGCAGTTTCTTTGGGAGCTCCTACGAGCAGTACTTC
TRBJ1-1 | - | TRBD1 | TRBV2 | CASSNPRDRSNMNTEAFF | TGTGCCAGCAGTAACCCCCGGGACAGGAGTAACATGAACACTGAAGCTTTCTTT
TRBJ2-3 | few | TRBD2 | TRBV5-1 | CASKIRTSGRGTDTQYF | TGCGCCAGTAAGATCCGGACTAGCGGGAGGGGAACAGATACGCAGTATTTT
TRBJ2-3 | - | TRBD1 | TRBV9 | CASSIGQGGDTQYF | TGTGCCAGCAGCATCGGACAGGGAGGAGATACGCAGTATTTT
TRBJ2-7 | - | - | TRBV18 | CASSSRPGQPYEQYF | TGTGCCAGCTCAAGTAGGCCGGGACAACCCTACGAGCAGTACTTC
TRBJ1-1 | - | - | TRBV27 | CASQSQGTVNTEAFF | TGTGCCAGTCAAAGCCAGGGGACCGTGAACACTGAAGCTTTCTTT
TRBJ2-7 | - | - | TRBV29-1 | CSVVGLVGRGYEQYF | TGCAGCGTTGTAGGGCTCGTCGGTCGGGGATACGAGCAGTACTTC
TRBJ1-6 | - | - | TRBV19 | CASSPSPGWDSPLHF | TGTGCCAGTAGTCCATCACCGGGGTGGGATTCACCCCTCCACTTT
TRBJ2-1 | - | TRBD1 | TRBV19 | CASKGDRVYNEQFF | TGTGCCAGTAAGGGGGACAGGGTTTACAATGAGCAGTTCTTC
TRBJ2-3 | - | TRBD2 | TRBV9 | CASAQRSSGTDTQYF | TGTGCCAGCGCCCAGCGGTCTAGCGGGACAGATACGCAGTATTTT
TRBJ1-1 | once | - | TRBV30 | CAWSDFRAEAFF | TGTGCCTGGAGTGACTTCCGGGCTGAAGCTTTCTTT
TRBJ1-5 | - | - | TRBV4-1 | CASSQSRGWEPQHF | TGCGCCAGCAGCCAATCCAGGGGCTGGGAGCCCCAGCATTTT
TRBJ1-6 | - | TRBD1 | TRBV2 | CASRVTGVLYNSPLHF | TGTGCCAGCAGGGTGACAGGGGTGTTGTATAATTCACCCCTCCACTTT
TRBJ2-5 | - | - | TRBV7-2 | CASSLALGAMQETQYF | TGTGCCAGCAGCTTAGCGCTGGGAGCGATGCAAGAGACCCAGTACTTC
TRBJ2-1 | - | TRBD2 | TRBV7-9 | CASSSLAGSYNNEQFF | TGTGCCAGCAGCTCTTTAGCGGGATCTTATAACAATGAGCAGTTCTTC
TRBJ1-2 | - | - | TRBV12-3/TRBV12-4 | CASRASGGSGYTF | TGTGCCAGCAGGGCCTCGGGGGGTAGTGGCTACACCTTC
TRBJ2-7 | - | TRBD1 | TRBV7-9 | CASSKDRPAYEQYF | TGTGCCAGCAGCAAGGACAGGCCCGCCTACGAGCAGTACTTC
TRBJ1-2 | - | TRBD1 | TRBV20-1 | CSARPGQAYAF | TGCAGTGCTAGACCGGGACAGGCTTACGCCTTC
TRBJ2-7 | - | - | TRBV27 | CASSLTHQGYEQYF | TGTGCCAGCAGTTTGACCCACCAGGGGTACGAGCAGTACTTC
TRBJ1-4 | once | - | TRBV5-1 | CASSLAQGQVSEKLFF | TGCGCCAGCAGCTTGGCCCAGGGGCAGGTTTCCGAAAAACTGTTTTTT
TRBJ2-1 | - | TRBD2 | TRBV27 | CASIPTGRGSYNEQFF | TGTGCCAGCATCCCGACCGGGAGGGGCTCCTACAATGAGCAGTTCTTC
TRBJ2-3 | - | TRBD2 | TRBV27 | CASSFPSGSSTDTQYF | TGTGCCAGCAGTTTCCCTAGCGGATCTAGCACAGATACGCAGTATTTT
TRBJ2-7 | - | - | TRBV21-1 | CAISGSGYEQYF | TGTGCCATAAGCGGGAGTGGGTACGAGCAGTACTTC
TRBJ1-1 | - | TRBD1 | TRBV7-9 | CASSSTTGETEAFF | TGTGCCAGCAGCTCAACGACAGGGGAGACTGAAGCTTTCTTT
TRBJ2-7 | - | TRBD1 | TRBV10-2 | CASSEFTGVYF | TGCGCCAGCAGTGAATTTACAGGGGTGTACTTC
TRBJ2-5 | - | TRBD2 | TRBV3-1/TRBV3-2 | CASSQFLAGFQETQYF | TGTGCCAGCAGCCAATTTCTAGCGGGCTTCCAAGAGACCCAGTACTTC
TRBJ2-3 | - | - | TRBV27 | CASSLFRSTDTQYF | TGTGCCAGCAGTTTATTCAGGAGCACAGATACGCAGTATTTT
TRBJ2-7 | - | TRBD1 | TRBV7-2 | CASSFKGQTYEQYF | TGTGCCAGCAGCTTCAAGGGACAGACCTACGAGCAGTACTTC
TRBJ1-5 | - | - | TRBV6-1 | CASSESGYGNQPQHF | TGTGCCAGCAGTGAGTCAGGGTATGGCAATCAGCCCCAGCATTTT
TRBJ1-4 | - | TRBD1 | TRBV7-6 | CASSPGQGGLEKLFF | TGTGCCAGCAGCCCGGGACAGGGAGGGCTGGAAAAACTGTTTTTT
TRBJ2-7 | - | - | TRBV28 | CASRRDIKASPYEQYF | TGTGCCAGCAGAAGGGACATCAAGGCTAGTCCCTACGAGCAGTACTTC
TRBJ1-5 | few | - | TRBV3-1/TRBV3-2 | CASSQSSGQPQHF | TGTGCCAGCAGCCAAAGTTCGGGTCAGCCCCAGCATTTT